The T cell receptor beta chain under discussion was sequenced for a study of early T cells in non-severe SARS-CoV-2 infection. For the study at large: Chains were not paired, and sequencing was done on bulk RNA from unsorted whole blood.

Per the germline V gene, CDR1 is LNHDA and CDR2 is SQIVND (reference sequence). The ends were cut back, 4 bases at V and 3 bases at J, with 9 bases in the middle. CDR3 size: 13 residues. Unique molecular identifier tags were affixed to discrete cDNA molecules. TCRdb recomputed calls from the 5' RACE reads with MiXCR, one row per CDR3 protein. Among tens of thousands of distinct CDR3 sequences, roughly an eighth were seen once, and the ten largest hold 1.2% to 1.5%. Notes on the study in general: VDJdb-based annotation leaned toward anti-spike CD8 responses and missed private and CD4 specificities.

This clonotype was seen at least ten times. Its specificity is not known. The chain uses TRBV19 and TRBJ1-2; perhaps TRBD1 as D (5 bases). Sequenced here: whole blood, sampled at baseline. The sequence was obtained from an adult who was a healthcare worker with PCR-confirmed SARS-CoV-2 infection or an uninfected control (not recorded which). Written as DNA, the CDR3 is TGTGCCAGTAGTACCGGGGGTGACTATGGCTACACCTTC. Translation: CASSTGGDYGYTF.